Shown below are 18 T cell receptor beta chains from a single sample sequenced in a study of blood T cell repertoires in COVID-19. Repertoires were generated with immunoSEQ multiplex PCR, while TCRdb's copy carries only in-frame clones and drops some. The table has around 7,000 clones, 70% to 90% seen once. The material sequenced was peripheral blood. The receptor source for this set is a human donor with active COVID-19. The donor label of this sample is uncertain.

The V and J genes are TRBV25-1 and TRBJ2-1, with TRBD2 identical over 8 bases. V gave up 1 base and J gave up 7 bases; unmatched junction bases: 6. The CDR3 spans 15 residues. Germline loops: CDR1 MGHDK, CDR2 SYGVNS. CDR3 in DNA: TGTGCCAGCAGTGAATTATTTAGCGGGGCTAATGAGCAGTTCTTC. This sequence encodes CASSELFSGANEQFF.

This chain uses TRBV6-2 or TRBV6-3 with TRBJ2-3, with 8 positions matching TRBD2. CDR3 length: 17 amino acids. V lost 0 bases, J lost 3 bases, and 8 bases stayed unmatched. Germline V gene sequence: CDR1 MNHEY, CDR2 SVGEGT. The CDR3 bases are TGTGCCAGCAGTTACTCGTACGGGGGGGCCAGAACAGATACGCAGTATTTT. Translated: CASSYSYGGARTDTQYF.

The V gene is TRBV4-1, the J gene TRBJ2-1, with 9 bases that match TRBD1. The V gene's germline CDR1 is MGHRA and CDR2 YSYEKL. With V trimmed by 4 bases and J by 0 bases, 4 bases remained unmatched. The CDR3 sequence is 16 residues long. CDR3 in DNA: TGCGCCAGCAGCCCAGGACAGGGGAGCTCCTACAATGAGCAGTTCTTC. Protein product: CASSPGQGSSYNEQFF.

The V gene is TRBV27, the J gene TRBJ2-1; 8 bases are shared with TRBD2. Germline CDR1 is MNHEY and CDR2 is SMNVEV (reference sequence). This CDR3 is 15 amino acids long. J gave up 9 bases and V 0 bases, and 7 bases lay outside the gene matches. The CDR3 here is CASSLSTSGSGEQFF. The CDR3 region has the DNA TGTGCCAGCAGTTTATCGACCAGCGGGAGCGGTGAGCAGTTCTTC.

V gene TRBV5-1 combines with J gene TRBJ2-3, with D possibly matching TRBD2 (6 bases). Germline V gene sequence: CDR1 SGHRS, CDR2 YFSETQ. The V gene lost 7 bases and the J gene lost 0 bases, with 9 bases spanning the gap. The CDR3 extends over 13 amino acids. The CDR3 region has the DNA TGCGCCAGCCGGAGGGATAGCACAGATACGCAGTATTTT. Protein: CASRRDSTDTQYF.

V gene TRBV6-5 combines with J gene TRBJ1-4, with D maybe TRBD1 (5 bases). V was pared by 5 bases and J by 8 bases, with 15 bases between. The CDR3 runs 14 residues. Germline V lookup: CDR1 MNHEY, CDR2 SVGAGI. The CDR3 DNA reads as TGTGCCAGCAGTCCTAGACGGGCAGGGGAAAAACTGTTTTTT. Residues: CASSPRRAGEKLFF.

The rearrangement uses TRBV11-2 and TRBJ2-3, with TRBD2 identical over 13 bases. Germline trimming cut 2 bases from V and 3 bases from J; bases unmatched to any gene: 5. Germline lookup yields CDR1 SGHAT and CDR2 FQNNGV. CDR3 length equals 17 residues. The CDR3 protein is CASSLRTSGGVTDTQYF. The DNA of the CDR3 is TGTGCCAGCAGCTTAAGAACTAGCGGGGGGGTGACAGATACGCAGTATTTT.

The chain links TRBV28 to TRBJ2-7, with TRBD2 matching 8 bases. Germline assignment: CDR1 MDHEN and CDR2 SYDVKM. The CDR3 covers 14 residues. The V and J ends lost 5 bases and 1 base, in that order; junction bases with no gene match: 4. CDR3 amino acids: CASSRGGNSYEQYF. CDR3 bases: TGTGCCAGCAGTCGGGGGGGGAATTCCTACGAGCAGTACTTC.

This clone appeared once. The chain employs TRBV5-6 and TRBJ1-3; 11 nucleotides agree with TRBD1. CDR3 length equals 17 residues. The trim removed 4 bases at V and 3 bases at J, leaving 9 bases unmatched. Germline values: CDR1 SGHDT, CDR2 YYEEEE. DNA of the CDR3: TGTGCCAGCAGCCGATCAGGGACAGGGGGTAGTGGAAACACCATATATTTT. Residues: CASSRSGTGGSGNTIYF.

J is TRBJ2-1 and V is TRBV15, with 12 bases aligning to TRBD1. Looked up from germline, CDR1 is LNHNV and CDR2 is YYDKDF (reference sequence). This CDR3 has 14 residues. V shed 11 bases and J 5 bases; nucleotides not matched to a gene: 7. The chain's CDR3 is CAGGDRGRNNEQFF. DNA of the CDR3: TGTGCCGGCGGGGACAGGGGGCGAAACAATGAGCAGTTCTTC.

The rearrangement joins TRBV5-1 to TRBJ1-4, with 8 bases lining up with TRBD1. V was clipped by 5 bases and J by 4 bases; unmatched bases: 4. The CDR3 is 14 amino acids. The germline CDR1 and CDR2 sequences are SGHRS and YFSETQ. The CDR3 nucleotides are TGCGCCAGCAGATCAGGACAGGGTAATGAAAAACTGTTTTTT. As protein: CASRSGQGNEKLFF.

The V call is TRBV19, the J call TRBJ1-5; D is undetermined. Germline V lookup: CDR1 LNHDA, CDR2 SQIVND (reference sequence). The CDR3 sequence is 12 residues long. Trimming removed 10 bases at V and 5 bases at J, with 12 bases between. DNA for the CDR3: TGTGCCACCGCGGGGAGATATCAGCCCCAGCATTTT. Its translation is CATAGRYQPQHF. The full variable domain, in which reference TRBV19 and TRBJ1-5 provide the parts outside the CDR3, is DGGITQSPKYLFRKEGQNVTLSCEQNLNHDAMYWYRQDPGQGLRLIYYSQIVNDFQKGDIAEGYSVSREKKESFPLTVTSAQKNPTAFYLCATAGRYQPQHFGDGTRLSIL.

This chain uses TRBV18 with TRBJ1-6, with TRBD1 identical over 8 bases. This CDR3 is built from 18 residues. Trimming at V came to 5 bases and at J to 0 bases, leaving 9 bases not matched to a gene. CDR1 and CDR2 from the germline V gene are KGHSH and LQKENI. For the CDR3, the DNA is TGTGCCAGCTCAGAACGCCGGGACAGGAGCTCCTATAATTCACCCCTCCACTTT. It is translated as CASSERRDRSSYNSPLHF.

This chain uses TRBV6-5 with TRBJ1-2, with D unresolved. The ends were cut back, 8 bases at V and 3 bases at J, with 13 bases in the middle. This CDR3 has 13 amino acids. Germline lookup yields CDR1 MNHEY and CDR2 SVGAGI. CDR3 loop: CASVDGGDYGYTF. CDR3 bases: TGTGCCAGCGTCGATGGAGGTGACTATGGCTACACCTTC.

The V gene is TRBV5-4, the J gene TRBJ1-2; 8 nucleotides agree with TRBD1. V lost 6 bases, J lost 1 base, and 8 bases stayed unmatched. The CDR3 consists of 15 residues. Germline V gene sequence: CDR1 SGHNT, CDR2 YYREEE (reference sequence). The CDR3: CASITQGAGNYGYTF. CDR3 DNA: TGTGCCAGCATAACTCAGGGGGCTGGTAACTATGGCTACACCTTC. The variable domain in full, completed from reference TRBV5-4 and TRBJ1-2, reads ETGVTQSPTHLIKTRGQQVTLRCSSQSGHNTVSWYQQALGQGPQFIFQYYREEENGRGNFPPRFSGLQFPNYSSELNVNALELDDSALYLCASITQGAGNYGYTFGSGTRLTVV.

V usage is TRBV30 and J usage is TRBJ1-2; 10 bases match TRBD1. The CDR3 loop spans 14 amino acids. After removal of 2 bases from V and 4 bases from J, the junction contained 4 bases not matched to a gene. Germline CDR1 GTSNPN, CDR2 SVGIG (reference sequence). CDR3 loop: CAWSRDRGSYGYTF. CDR3 coding DNA: TGTGCCTGGAGTAGGGACAGGGGTAGCTATGGCTACACCTTC. Supplemented by reference TRBV30 and TRBJ1-2, the full variable domain reads SQTIHQWPATLVQPVGSPLSLECTVEGTSNPNLYWYRQAAGRGLQLLFYSVGIGQISSEVPQNLSASRPQDRQFILSSKKLLLSDSGFYLCAWSRDRGSYGYTFGSGTRLTVV.

V is TRBV4-1 and J is TRBJ2-7; D may be TRBD1 (5 bases). Trimming pared 0 bases from V and 3 bases from J, leaving 12 bases between. Germline loops: CDR1 MGHRA, CDR2 YSYEKL. The CDR3 is made up of 15 amino acids. The CDR3 nucleotides read TGCGCCAGCAGCCAAGATGGGGCCTCGGGCTACGAGCAGTACTTC. Its translation is CASSQDGASGYEQYF.

This sequence joins TRBV25-1 and TRBJ2-5, with 9 bases aligning to TRBD2. The J segment lost 0 bases and the V segment lost 10 bases, leaving 9 bases of the junction unmatched. The CDR3 has 15 residues. The germline CDR1 and CDR2 sequences are MGHDK and SYGVNS. Written as DNA, the CDR3 is TGTGCCATCGGCTCAGCGGGGGGTTACCAAGAGACCCAGTACTTC. The encoded protein is CAIGSAGGYQETQYF.